This T cell receptor (beta chain) was sequenced in a study of T cells after posttransplantation cyclophosphamide. CDR3 size: 13 residues. Deletions cut 5 bases from V and 5 bases from J, with 12 bases between. Germline CDR1 and CDR2: SGHTA and FQGNSA. This clone was counted at least ten times. Its antigen is as yet unknown. General study findings and limits: Donor-recipient repertoire similarity was low at 1-2 months, rising over year one.

Here immunoSEQ multiplex PCR was the method, and the copy in TCRdb shows in-frame clones only, minus some. Sampling found about 26,000 clones, none seen once. The chain is built from TRBV7-2 and TRBJ1-1; D is uncertain. Sequenced input: PBMCs. The sequence derives from a man aged 50 to 59 in good health, CMV-negative, and a related stem cell transplant donor. This CDR3 reads CASSGSRKTEAFF. In DNA, the CDR3 is TGTGCCAGCAGCGGGAGTAGGAAGACTGAAGCTTTCTTT. Variable domain in full (rest from reference TRBV7-2 and TRBJ1-1): GAGVSQSPSNKVTEKGKDVELRCDPISGHTALYWYRQSLGQGLEFLIYFQGNSAPDKSGLPSDRFSAERTGGSVSTLTIQRTQQEDSAVYLCASSGSRKTEAFFGQGTRLTVV.